What follows are 29 T cell receptor beta chains derived from one specimen sequenced in a study of shared clonotypes between healthy human individuals. Clones were read by immunoSEQ multiplex PCR, and TCRdb kept only the in-frame ones, dropping some. The sample includes some 1.5 million clones, nearly 99% of them seen just once. Sequenced input: naive CD4+ T cells sorted from blood. Specified subset: CD45RA+ positively selected. Receptors originate from a man younger than 40 in good health.

V is TRBV29-1 and J is TRBJ1-3; D unclear. The CDR3 is made up of 11 amino acids. Trimming pared 7 bases from V and 0 bases from J, leaving 4 bases between. Germline V gene sequence: CDR1 SQVTM, CDR2 ANQGSEA. DNA of the CDR3: TGCAGCGGTGTCTCTGGAAACACCATATATTTT. It specifies CSGVSGNTIYF.

The V and J genes are TRBV6-6 and TRBJ2-5, with D uncertain. Germline CDR1 is MNHNY and CDR2 is SVGAGI (reference sequence). Trimming left V 4 bases short and J 3 bases short, with 9 bases between. The length of the CDR3 is 13 residues. The CDR3 is CASSSWAEETQYF. CDR3 in DNA: TGTGCCAGCAGTTCCTGGGCCGAAGAGACCCAGTACTTC.

A single count supports this clone. V usage is TRBV5-1 and J usage is TRBJ2-7; 8 bases are a match to TRBD1. Trimming at V came to 3 bases and at J to 2 bases, leaving 1 base not matched to a gene. This CDR3 contains 13 residues. Germline V gene data show CDR1 as SGHRS and CDR2 as YFSETQ. The DNA for the CDR3 is TGCGCCAGCAGCTCACAGGGGGCCTACGAGCAGTACTTC. It codes for CASSSQGAYEQYF.

This clone was detected once. The chain uses TRBV19 and TRBJ2-7; 10 bases are shared with TRBD1. This CDR3 is 15 amino acids long. The J segment lost 2 bases and the V segment lost 10 bases, leaving 11 bases of the junction unmatched. Looked up from germline, CDR1 is LNHDA and CDR2 is SQIVND (reference sequence). CDR3 DNA: TGTGCCACCCTACGCCCCGGGACAGGGGCCTACGAGCAGTACTTC. Protein sequence: CATLRPGTGAYEQYF.

The V gene is TRBV5-8, the J gene TRBJ1-1; weak D call: TRBD1 (6 bases). The CDR3 covers 15 residues. The V gene's germline CDR1 is SGHTS and CDR2 YDEGEE. The germline V and J ends were trimmed by 4 bases and 1 base, with 14 bases remaining between them. The CDR3: CASSPRQGPNTEAFF. In DNA, the CDR3 is TGTGCCAGCAGCCCCCGCCAGGGGCCGAACACTGAAGCTTTCTTT. Based on the CDR3 plus reference TRBV5-8 and TRBJ1-1, the full variable domain is EAGVTQSPTHLIKTRGQQATLRCSPISGHTSVYWYQQALGLGLQFLLWYDEGEERNRGNFPPRFSGRQFPNYSSELNVNALELEDSALYLCASSPRQGPNTEAFFGQGTRLTVV.

The chain joins TRBV7-6 to TRBJ1-1; D uncertain. The CDR3 extends over 14 amino acids. Trimming pared 4 bases from V and 0 bases from J, leaving 9 bases between. Germline CDR1 SGHVS, CDR2 FNYEAQ. The CDR3 loop is CASSSYSLNTEAFF. The CDR3 DNA sequence: TGTGCCAGCAGCTCCTACAGTCTGAACACTGAAGCTTTCTTT.

This clone was recorded only once. The chain links TRBV9 to TRBJ1-2; D might be TRBD1 (5 bases). Looked up from germline, CDR1 is SGDLS and CDR2 is YYNGEE. This CDR3 has 14 amino acids. V lost 3 bases to trimming and J lost 4 bases, with 13 bases between them. CDR3 residues: CASSGSSTVYGYTF. Here the CDR3 DNA reads TGTGCCAGCAGCGGGTCTTCGACAGTCTATGGCTACACCTTC.

The chain couples TRBV11-3 to TRBJ2-3; D gene uncertain. This CDR3 spans 12 amino acids. Per germline, CDR1 SGHNT and CDR2 YENEEA. Trimming stripped 4 bases from V and 3 bases from J, with 5 bases between. The CDR3 coding sequence is TGTGCCAGCAGCTCCTTTACAGATACGCAGTATTTT. Translated, it gives CASSSFTDTQYF. Full variable domain (remainder filled in from reference TRBV11-3 and TRBJ2-3): EAGVVQSPRYKIIEKKQPVAFWCNPISGHNTLYWYLQNLGQGPELLIRYENEEAVDDSQLPKDRFSAERLKGVDSTLKIQPAELGDSAVYLCASSSFTDTQYFGPGTRLTVL.

The genes are TRBV6-1 and TRBJ2-5; 8 bases match TRBD2. The germline gives CDR1 MNHNS, CDR2 SASEGT. This CDR3 is 12 amino acids long. V shed 9 bases, J shed 1 base, and the junction held 1 base outside the gene matches. In nucleotides, the CDR3 is TGTGCCAGTAGCGGGGTCCAAGAGACCCAGTACTTC. This sequence encodes CASSGVQETQYF.

The chain uses TRBV19 and TRBJ1-1, with D possibly matching TRBD1 (6 bases). The V gene lost 6 bases and the J gene lost 8 bases, with 19 bases spanning the gap. The germline gives CDR1 LNHDA, CDR2 SQIVND (reference sequence). This CDR3 has 14 amino acids. The CDR3 DNA is TGTGCCAGTAGCCGGACAGTAGTTAGCTACGAAGCTTTCTTT. This encodes CASSRTVVSYEAFF.

J is TRBJ1-5 and V is TRBV27; no firm D call. This CDR3 is built from 15 residues. Per the germline V gene, CDR1 is MNHEY and CDR2 is SMNVEV (reference sequence). V lost 6 bases and J 0 bases, leaving 12 bases between the germline ends. CDR3 bases: TGTGCCAGCAGCCGGACGGTGTTTAGCAATCAGCCCCAGCATTTT. This sequence encodes CASSRTVFSNQPQHF.

The chain has TRBV18 and TRBJ2-4; D possibly corresponds to TRBD2 (5 bases). This CDR3 contains 17 residues. Germline V gene sequence: CDR1 KGHSH, CDR2 LQKENI. V was cut by 3 bases and J by 0 bases, with 15 bases left in between. The CDR3 here is CASSPERAPLAKNIQYF. The CDR3 DNA reads TGTGCCAGCTCACCTGAGAGGGCGCCCTTAGCCAAAAACATTCAGTACTTC.

The chain uses TRBV7-2 and TRBJ1-2; no clear D. The germline V gene has CDR1 SGHTA and CDR2 FQGNSA. V lost 1 base, J lost 1 base, and 16 bases lay in between. The CDR3 covers 17 residues. The CDR3 DNA reads TGTGCCAGCAGCTTAGTTTGGGGAGGTGCAATTAACTATGGCTACACCTTC. Translation: CASSLVWGGAINYGYTF. The full variable domain, its missing parts supplied by reference TRBV7-2 and TRBJ1-2, is GAGVSQSPSNKVTEKGKDVELRCDPISGHTALYWYRQSLGQGLEFLIYFQGNSAPDKSGLPSDRFSAERTGGSVSTLTIQRTQQEDSAVYLCASSLVWGGAINYGYTFGSGTRLTVV.

The chain has TRBV27 and TRBJ2-2, with TRBD2 matching 10 bases. This CDR3 spans 17 amino acids. The V segment lost 2 bases and the J segment 8 bases; nucleotides outside the gene matches: 11. Per germline, CDR1 MNHEY and CDR2 SMNVEV (reference sequence). The CDR3, as DNA: TGTGCCAGCAGTTTAAAGTTTGGGCTAGCGGGAGCTGGGGAGCTGTTTTTT. Amino acid sequence: CASSLKFGLAGAGELFF.

The J gene is TRBJ2-7, the V gene TRBV7-3; D gene unclear. Germline V gene sequence: CDR1 SGHTA, CDR2 FQGTGA. CDR3 length: 13 amino acids. V lost 5 bases and J 3 bases, leaving 11 bases between the germline ends. CDR3 protein: CASSPTPGYEQYF. CDR3 bases: TGTGCCAGCAGCCCTACTCCCGGCTACGAGCAGTACTTC.

This chain uses TRBV7-8 with TRBJ2-1; TRBD1 agrees at 7 bases. This CDR3 region has 13 residues. J lost 5 bases, V lost 4 bases, and 2 bases had no gene match. Germline CDR1 and CDR2: SGHVS and FQNEAQ. CDR3 bases: TGTGCCAGCAGCTGGGACAGAGACAATGAGCAGTTCTTC. This sequence encodes CASSWDRDNEQFF.

This clone was recorded only once. The chain has TRBV6-6 and TRBJ1-5; D is undetermined. V shed 6 bases and J shed 0 bases, with 12 bases lying between them. The V gene's germline CDR1 is MNHNY and CDR2 SVGAGI (reference sequence). This CDR3 region has 15 residues. CDR3 coding DNA: TGTGCCAGCAGAGATTCGGGGTATAGCAATCAGCCCCAGCATTTT. It is translated as CASRDSGYSNQPQHF.

The V call is TRBV28, the J call TRBJ2-7; 11 nucleotides align to TRBD2. The V gene's germline CDR1 is MDHEN and CDR2 SYDVKM. Trimming removed 4 bases from V and 6 bases from J; junction bases left unmatched: 8. CDR3 size: 15 residues. CDR3 nucleotide sequence: TGTGCCAGCAGTTCCCCGGGACTAGCGGCCTCCGAGCAGTACTTC. This codes for CASSSPGLAASEQYF.

This chain links TRBV15 with TRBJ2-6, with 10 bases matching TRBD1. CDR3 length equals 23 residues. Germline loops: CDR1 LNHNV, CDR2 YYDKDF (reference sequence). The ends lost 0 bases at V and 2 bases at J; junction bases unmatched: 19. In DNA, the CDR3 is TGTGCCACCAGCAGAGAAGGCGTTCGTCGGGACAGGGGTACCCCAACTGGGGCCAACGTCCTGACTTTC. Amino acid sequence: CATSREGVRRDRGTPTGANVLTF.

This chain uses TRBV10-3 with TRBJ2-3, with TRBD1 as a possible D gene (5 bases). CDR3 size: 14 residues. With 3 bases removed from V and 6 bases from J, the gap between germline ends came to 13 bases. Germline loops: CDR1 ENHRY, CDR2 SYGVKD. CDR3 residues: CAISDGQWGDTQYF. For the CDR3, the DNA is TGTGCCATCAGTGATGGGCAATGGGGCGATACGCAGTATTTT.

This clone was picked up one time. This chain uses TRBV19 with TRBJ1-5; TRBD1 matches at 10 bases. V lost 7 bases and J lost 6; bases outside the gene matches: 15. The germline gives CDR1 LNHDA, CDR2 SQIVND (reference sequence). The CDR3 is 17 residues long. CDR3 sequence reads: CASTPPPTGQGPQPQHF. The CDR3, as DNA: TGTGCCAGTACCCCACCCCCCACGGGACAGGGGCCTCAGCCCCAGCATTTT. The whole variable domain, filled in from reference TRBV19 and TRBJ1-5, reads DGGITQSPKYLFRKEGQNVTLSCEQNLNHDAMYWYRQDPGQGLRLIYYSQIVNDFQKGDIAEGYSVSREKKESFPLTVTSAQKNPTAFYLCASTPPPTGQGPQPQHFGDGTRLSIL.

The chain joins TRBV6-5 to TRBJ2-7, with TRBD2 matching over 9 bases. Germline lookup yields CDR1 MNHEY and CDR2 SVGAGI. CDR3 size: 15 residues. J gave up 5 bases and V 6 bases, and 11 bases lay outside the gene matches. The CDR3 region is CASRDLAGSLHEQYF. The CDR3 region has the DNA TGTGCCAGCAGGGACCTAGCGGGATCCCTCCACGAGCAGTACTTC.

This clone came up a few times. The V gene is TRBV7-2, the J gene TRBJ1-5, with D hard to call. Germline V CDR1 and CDR2: SGHTA, FQGNSA. This CDR3 spans 13 amino acids. V was pared by 8 bases and J by 1 base, with 9 bases between. The CDR3 spells CASAGISNQPQHF. The CDR3 DNA sequence: TGTGCCAGCGCTGGAATAAGCAATCAGCCCCAGCATTTT. Full variable domain (rest looked up from reference TRBV7-2 and TRBJ1-5): GAGVSQSPSNKVTEKGKDVELRCDPISGHTALYWYRQSLGQGLEFLIYFQGNSAPDKSGLPSDRFSAERTGGSVSTLTIQRTQQEDSAVYLCASAGISNQPQHFGDGTRLSIL.

In the case of this clone: An end of the junction does not agree with germline; a read error may underlie this. The chain recombines TRBV7-7 with TRBJ2-1, with 15 bases fitting TRBD2. The CDR3 totals 19 residues. The germline V gene encodes CDR1 SSHAT and CDR2 FNYEAQ (reference sequence). The CDR3 nucleotides are TGTGCTAGCAGCTCCGGGACTAGCGGGAGGTTGAGCTCCTACAATGAGCAGTTCTTC. Its translation is CASSSGTSGRLSSYNEQFF.

V and J are TRBV19 and TRBJ1-2; TRBD1 is a possible D gene (6 bases). The CDR3 length is 13 residues. In germline, CDR1 is LNHDA, CDR2 SQIVND (reference sequence). V lost 6 bases, J lost 8 bases, and 16 bases lay in between. CDR3 sequence (DNA): TGTGCCAGTAGCCCTACAGGGTCACGGGGCTACACCTTC. This encodes CASSPTGSRGYTF.

The chain links TRBV5-1 to TRBJ2-5; maybe TRBD2 (5 bases). The CDR3 contains 14 residues. In germline, CDR1 is SGHRS, CDR2 YFSETQ. The V and J ends lost 1 base and 5 bases respectively, with 12 bases between them. The CDR3 region is CASSLFGVRETQYF. The CDR3 nucleotides read TGCGCCAGCAGCTTGTTCGGGGTGCGGGAGACCCAGTACTTC.

This clone was recorded once. The rearrangement links TRBV14 to TRBJ2-7; 9 bases match TRBD2. The CDR3 spans 16 residues. The trim removed 3 bases at V and 4 bases at J, leaving 10 bases unmatched. Germline CDR1 SGHDN, CDR2 FVKESK. DNA for the CDR3: TGTGCCAGCAGCCAGGGGAGGACTAGCGAAGATTACGAGCAGTACTTC. Residues: CASSQGRTSEDYEQYF.

The chain is built from TRBV7-9 and TRBJ2-2, with D possibly TRBD2 on 7 matching bases. Trimming left V 0 bases short and J 6 bases short, with 23 bases between. The V gene's germline CDR1 is SEHNR and CDR2 FQNEAQ (reference sequence). The CDR3 consists of 19 residues. DNA of the CDR3: TGTGCCAGCAGCTTAGCCCGGGTCAGGGGAGGGTTTGGGTCCGGGGAGCTGTTTTTT. Amino acid sequence: CASSLARVRGGFGSGELFF.

The chain is built from TRBV5-1 and TRBJ1-5, with D tentatively TRBD1 (5 bases). V was shortened by 0 bases and J by 7 bases, with 17 bases between the two germline ends. Germline loops: CDR1 SGHRS, CDR2 YFSETQ. The CDR3 runs 16 residues. CDR3 protein: CASSLAPGRGPQPQHF. The CDR3 bases are TGCGCCAGCAGCTTGGCGCCGGGAAGGGGTCCGCAGCCCCAGCATTTT.